A selection of T cell receptor beta chains follows, all from one sample in a study of T cell responses to AZD1222 COVID-19 vaccine. TCRdb's copy holds only in-frame clones and misses some; the assay was immunoSEQ multiplex PCR. The sample has 100,000 to 150,000 clones, 75% to 90% seen once; the top ten hold 5% to 6.5%. This specimen was peripheral blood, taken on day 0 of AZD1222 vaccination. Receptors were obtained from an adult in good health. Each CDR3 is given with its conserved first and last residue. D genes are given only for firm matches.

D,J,V,CDR3,DNA
.,TRBJ2-2,TRBV11-3,CASSRTIGGELFF,TGTGCCAGCAGCCGTACCATCGGGGGGGAGCTGTTTTTT
.,TRBJ1-4,TRBV5-1,CASSLGQLNEKLFF,TGCGCCAGCAGCTTGGGCCAGCTCAATGAAAAACTGTTTTTT
TRBD1,TRBJ1-1,TRBV6-5,CAGGQGGFMNTEAFF,TGTGCCGGGGGACAGGGGGGTTTTATGAACACTGAAGCTTTCTTT
.,TRBJ2-7,TRBV6-5,CASRSTLIYEQYF,TGTGCCAGCAGATCTACTTTGATTTACGAGCAGTACTTC
TRBD1,TRBJ2-2,TRBV9,CASSIRDRNTGELFF,TGTGCCAGCAGCATCCGGGACAGGAACACCGGGGAGCTGTTTTTT
.,TRBJ1-6,TRBV7-6,CASSAAGNNSPLHF,TGTGCCAGCAGCGCCGCCGGGAATAATTCACCCCTCCACTTT
.,TRBJ1-2,TRBV6-5,CASKSRHYGYTF,TGTGCCAGCAAAAGCAGACACTATGGCTACACCTTC
.,TRBJ1-1,TRBV3-1/TRBV3-2,CASSRGGRGNTEAFF,TGTGCCAGCAGCCGTGGGGGCCGGGGGAACACTGAAGCTTTCTTT
.,TRBJ2-1,TRBV20-1,CSARNNEQFF,TGCAGTGCTCGTAACAATGAGCAGTTCTTC
TRBD2,TRBJ2-1,TRBV7-2,CASSSPQGLAGVYNEQFF,TGTGCCAGCAGCTCCCCCCAGGGACTAGCGGGGGTATACAATGAGCAGTTCTTC
.,TRBJ1-3,TRBV5-5,CASSFDRSTGNTIYF,TGTGCCAGCAGCTTCGACCGCAGCACTGGAAACACCATATATTTT
TRBD2,TRBJ2-1,TRBV5-1,CASQTLAGAHNEQFF,TGCGCCAGCCAAACACTAGCGGGGGCCCACAATGAGCAGTTCTTC
.,TRBJ1-2,TRBV27,CASSQGLVYGYTF,TGTGCCAGCAGTCAGGGGTTGGTGTATGGCTACACCTTC
.,TRBJ2-1,TRBV7-2,CASSLGEASYNEQFF,TGTGCCAGCAGCTTAGGAGAGGCCTCCTACAATGAGCAGTTCTTC
TRBD1,TRBJ1-1,TRBV25-1,CASSGTGGTEAFF,TGTGCCAGCAGCGGAACAGGGGGAACTGAAGCTTTCTTT
.,TRBJ1-6,TRBV7-9,CASSAKGSSYNSPLHF,TGTGCCAGCAGCGCGAAGGGCAGCTCCTATAATTCACCCCTCCACTTT
.,TRBJ1-5,TRBV7-2,CASSLIAGNQPQHF,TGTGCCAGCAGCTTAATAGCCGGAAATCAGCCCCAGCATTTT
.,TRBJ1-1,TRBV7-8,CASSPPQDMNTEAFF,TGTGCCAGCAGCCCTCCACAGGACATGAACACTGAAGCTTTCTTT
TRBD1,TRBJ1-1,TRBV20-1,CSASPGGTEAFF,TGCAGTGCTAGTCCAGGGGGCACTGAAGCTTTCTTT